The T cell receptor (beta chain) under discussion was sequenced for a study of T cells after yellow fever vaccination. Study conclusions and caveats: One caveat is that FACS-sorted repertoires could contain abundant clonotypes contaminating from the bulk population. The secondary response was weaker, and its peak arrived faster, on day 5 versus 15. Overall, a small share of clonotypes was seen in both CD4 and CD8 compartments.

TCRdb recomputed calls from the 5' RACE reads with MiXCR, one row per CDR3 protein. The table has 300,000 to 350,000 distinct CDR3 sequences, roughly a tenth seen once. This clonotype showed up just a few times. The antigen is unknown. Germline-derived CDR1 and CDR2 are LGHNA and YSLEER. CDR3 length: 15 residues. V dropped 2 bases and J dropped 8 bases, with 15 bases sitting between them. The chain links TRBV4-3 to TRBJ1-4; tentatively, D is TRBD1 (6 bases). This specimen consisted of CD4+ T cells sorted from PBMCs, obtained 45 days after the yellow fever booster vaccination. The TCR originated in a man aged 18 to 29 who received the YFV17D yellow fever vaccine. CDR3 sequence: CASSQLRTTGEKLFF. CDR3 DNA sequence: TGCGCCAGCAGCCAACTGCGGACGACAGGCGAAAAACTGTTTTTT.